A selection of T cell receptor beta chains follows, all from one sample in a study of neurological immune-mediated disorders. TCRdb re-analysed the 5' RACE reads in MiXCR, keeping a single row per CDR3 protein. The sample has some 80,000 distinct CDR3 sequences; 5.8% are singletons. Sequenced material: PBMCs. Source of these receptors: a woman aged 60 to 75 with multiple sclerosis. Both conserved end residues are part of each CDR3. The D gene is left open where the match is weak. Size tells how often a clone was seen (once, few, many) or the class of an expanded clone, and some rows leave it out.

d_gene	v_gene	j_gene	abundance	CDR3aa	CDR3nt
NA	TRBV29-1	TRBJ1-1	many	CSVNRVTEAFF	TGCAGCGTTAACAGGGTTACTGAAGCTTTCTTT
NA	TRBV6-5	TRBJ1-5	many	CASSYGAGRGLNQPQHF	TGTGCCAGCAGTTACGGGGCAGGGAGAGGCTTGAATCAGCCCCAGCATTTT
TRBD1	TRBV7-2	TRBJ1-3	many	CASSWRQGAGNTIYF	TGTGCCAGCAGCTGGAGACAGGGGGCTGGAAACACCATATATTTT
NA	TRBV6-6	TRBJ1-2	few	CASRRGSYGYTF	TGTGCCAGCAGAAGGGGATCCTATGGCTACACCTTC
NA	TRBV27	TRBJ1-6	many	CASSLKGQGNSPLHF	TGTGCCAGCAGTTTAAAGGGGCAGGGAAATTCACCCCTCCACTTT
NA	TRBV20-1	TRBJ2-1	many	CSARGFDSSYNEQFF	TGCAGTGCTAGGGGCTTCGATAGCAGTTACAATGAGCAGTTCTTC
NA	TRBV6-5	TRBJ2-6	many	CASSYIPRTGANVLTF	TGTGCCAGCAGTTACATTCCCCGGACTGGGGCCAACGTCCTGACTTTC
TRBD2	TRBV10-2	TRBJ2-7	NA	CAARLAGESYEQYF	TGCGCCGCCCGACTAGCGGGGGAGTCTTACGAGCAGTACTTC
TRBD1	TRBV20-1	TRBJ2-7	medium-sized	CSAPGTGTYEQYF	TGCAGTGCCCCCGGGACAGGGACCTACGAGCAGTACTTC
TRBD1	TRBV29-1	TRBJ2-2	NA	CSVGQGLDTGELFF	TGCAGCGTTGGACAGGGGTTGGACACCGGGGAGCTGTTTTTT
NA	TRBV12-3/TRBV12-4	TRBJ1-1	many	CASSVGGVNTEAFF	TGTGCCAGCAGTGTAGGGGGGGTGAACACTGAAGCTTTCTTT
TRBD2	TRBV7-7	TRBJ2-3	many	CASSLGSGASDTQYF	TGTGCTAGCAGCTTAGGTAGCGGGGCCTCAGATACGCAGTATTTT
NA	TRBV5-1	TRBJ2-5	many	CASSLGSQETQYF	TGCGCCAGCAGCTTAGGCAGCCAAGAGACCCAGTACTTC
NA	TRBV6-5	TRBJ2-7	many	CASSYAYRIHEQYF	TGTGCCAGCAGTTACGCATACAGGATCCACGAGCAGTACTTC
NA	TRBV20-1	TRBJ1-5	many	CSAYTGKYSNQPQHF	TGCAGTGCCTACACAGGGAAATATAGCAATCAGCCCCAGCATTTT
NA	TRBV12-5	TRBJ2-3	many	CASGLESGTDTQYF	TGTGCTAGTGGTTTGGAGTCGGGCACAGATACGCAGTATTTT
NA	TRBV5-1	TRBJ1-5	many	CASSSGGSDQPQHF	TGCGCCAGCAGCTCCGGGGGTTCGGATCAGCCCCAGCATTTT
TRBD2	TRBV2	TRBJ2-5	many	CASSEGLAGGPSQGTQYF	TGTGCCAGCAGTGAAGGACTAGCGGGGGGCCCTTCCCAGGGGACCCAGTACTTC
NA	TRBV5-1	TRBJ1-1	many	CASSLVAVNTEAFF	TGCGCCAGCAGCTTGGTAGCGGTAAACACTGAAGCTTTCTTT
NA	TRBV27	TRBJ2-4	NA	CASSFRGLIAKNIQYF	TGTGCCAGCAGTTTTCGGGGTCTTATAGCCAAAAACATTCAGTACTTC
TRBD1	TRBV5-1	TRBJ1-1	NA	CASSLRQGVTEAFF	TGCGCCAGCAGCTTGCGGCAGGGGGTCACTGAAGCTTTCTTT
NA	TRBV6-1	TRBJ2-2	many	CASRDNTGNTGELFF	TGTGCCAGCAGGGACAATACAGGGAACACCGGGGAGCTGTTTTTT
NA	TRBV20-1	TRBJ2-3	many	CSARGVRGFRF	TGCAGTGCTAGAGGCGTTCGGGGGTTTCGGTTT
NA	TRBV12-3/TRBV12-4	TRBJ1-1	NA	CASSPRALNTEAFF	TGTGCCAGCAGCCCAAGGGCTTTGAACACTGAAGCTTTCTTT
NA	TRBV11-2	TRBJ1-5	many	CASSLGLYQPQHF	TGTGCCAGCAGCTTGGGGCTCTATCAGCCCCAGCATTTT
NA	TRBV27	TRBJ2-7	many	CASSPGGSPYEQYF	TGTGCCAGCTCCCCGGGCGGCAGTCCCTACGAGCAGTACTTC
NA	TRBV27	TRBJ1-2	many	CASSLGTSNYGYTF	TGTGCCAGCAGTTTAGGGACTTCTAACTATGGCTACACCTTC
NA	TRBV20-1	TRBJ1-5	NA	CSAREGNQTQHF	TGCAGTGCTAGAGAGGGCAATCAGACCCAGCATTTT
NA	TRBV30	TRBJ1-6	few	CAWSVVYNSPLHF	TGTGCCTGGAGTGTAGTTTATAATTCACCCCTCCACTTT
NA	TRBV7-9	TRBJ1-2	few	CASSLAGGGTYYGYTF	TGTGCCAGCAGCTTAGCTGGAGGGGGAACCTACTATGGCTACACCTTC
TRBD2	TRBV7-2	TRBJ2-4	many	CASSFLSGGAGAKNIQYF	TGTGCCAGCAGCTTTCTTAGCGGGGGGGCCGGGGCCAAAAACATTCAGTACTTC
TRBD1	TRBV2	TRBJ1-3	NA	CASSPQGASGNTIYF	TGTGCCAGCAGTCCCCAGGGGGCTTCAGGAAACACCATATATTTT
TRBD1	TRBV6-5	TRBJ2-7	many	CASSYTGTGENEQYF	TGTGCCAGCAGTTACACCGGGACAGGGGAAAACGAGCAGTACTTC
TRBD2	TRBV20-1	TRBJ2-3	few	CSSGLAGSTDTQYF	TGCAGTTCAGGACTAGCGGGGAGCACAGATACGCAGTATTTT
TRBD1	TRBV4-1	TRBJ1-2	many	CASSPGQGALGYTF	TGCGCCAGCAGCCCGGGACAGGGGGCATTGGGCTACACCTTC
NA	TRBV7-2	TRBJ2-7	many	CASSLVGGLGKVREQYF	TGTGCCAGCAGCTTAGTGGGAGGCTTAGGGAAGGTGCGCGAGCAGTACTTC
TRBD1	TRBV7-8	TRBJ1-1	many	CASSPPGQRAFF	TGTGCCAGCAGCCCTCCGGGACAGAGGGCTTTCTTT
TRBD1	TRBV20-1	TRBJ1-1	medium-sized	CSARQGAGRTEAFF	TGCAGTGCTAGACAGGGGGCTGGTAGAACTGAAGCTTTCTTT
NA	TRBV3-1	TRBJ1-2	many	CASSQGQPNPSYGYTF	TGTGCCAGCAGCCAAGGACAGCCGAATCCCTCATATGGCTACACCTTC
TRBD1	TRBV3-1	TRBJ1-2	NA	CASSPIGGLMDGYTF	TGTGCCAGCAGCCCCATAGGGGGCTTGATGGATGGCTACACCTTC
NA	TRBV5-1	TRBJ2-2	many	CASSLLAGLDTGELFF	TGCGCCAGCAGCTTGCTGGCGGGGTTGGACACCGGGGAGCTGTTTTTT
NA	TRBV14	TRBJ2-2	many	CASSLPRTATNTGELFF	TGTGCCAGCAGCCTCCCACGGACAGCTACGAACACCGGGGAGCTGTTCTTT
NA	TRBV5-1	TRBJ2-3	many	CASSSGWASSTDTQYF	TGCGCCAGCAGCTCTGGCTGGGCGAGTAGCACAGATACGCAGTATTTT
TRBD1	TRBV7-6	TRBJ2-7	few	CASSFLVGAGGFNEQYF	TGTGCCAGCAGCTTCTTGGTCGGGGCAGGGGGCTTTAACGAGCAGTACTTC